One T cell receptor (beta chain) is described in this entry. Its matching antigen is unknown. These data originate in a study of blood T cells in healthy people across ages. Alongside a J-beta primer mix, a sample-barcoded 5' primer served in a second PCR lasting about 6 to 11 cycles. Each CDR3 protein gets one entry after TCRdb re-called the 5' RACE reads with MiXCR. The sample has 700,000 to 950,000 distinct CDR3 sequences, roughly 64% seen once; the top ten hold roughly 20%. General study points: It was the long-lived donors that had more naive CD4+ cells and higher diversity than aged donors.

Sequenced: blood. The sequence was obtained from a man aged 25-40 years in good health.

CDR3 coding DNA: TGTGCCAGCAGTCACCGGGGCCCTAAGTGGGGCTACACCTTC. Translating it yields CASSHRGPKWGYTF. The V gene is TRBV25-1, the J gene TRBJ1-2; D might be TRBD1 (5 bases). The CDR3 runs 14 residues. CDR1 and CDR2 from the germline V gene are MGHDK and SYGVNS. The V and J ends lost 5 bases and 8 bases respectively, with 18 bases between them.